This TCR beta chain originates from a study of Graves' ophthalmopathy and Graves' hyperthyroidism. For this clonotype: A much larger clone sits a single nucleotide away, making a read error possible.

Being free of ophthalmopathy for 18 months of follow-up defined stable hyperthyroidism. Diagnosis relied on clinical symptoms, serum thyroxine, TRAb, thyroid ultrasound and orbital computed tomography. About 10 ml of fresh blood yielded the PBMCs by density gradient. Beta-chain TCR CDR3 regions were amplified from RNA transcripts. First-round RT-PCR used HTBI primers; second-round multiplex PCR followed. TCRdb processed the multiplex PCR reads anew with MiXCR; each CDR3 protein has one entry. The table has 620,000 or so distinct CDR3 sequences, roughly 20% seen once; the top ten hold approximately 7%. With 3 bases removed from V and 3 bases from J, the gap between germline ends came to 8 bases. CDR3 length: 13 amino acids. The germline gives CDR1 SGHAT, CDR2 FQNNGV.

Sequencing was performed on peripheral blood. The chain uses TRBV11-2 and TRBJ2-5; weak D call: TRBD1 (5 bases). The clonotype was recovered from a woman aged 18-29 years with stable Graves' hyperthyroidism. Some clones in this sample may be carry-over from other donors' samples. CDR3 in DNA: TGTGCCAGCAGCTTCAACAGGAAAGAGACCCAGTACTTC. This codes for CASSFNRKETQYF. The full variable domain, with the rest looked up from reference TRBV11-2 and TRBJ2-5, is EAGVAQSPRYKIIEKRQSVAFWCNPISGHATLYWYQQILGQGPKLLIQFQNNGVVDDSQLPKDRFSAERLKGVDSTLKIQPAKLEDSAVYLCASSFNRKETQYFGPGTRLLVL.